This T cell receptor beta chain comes out of a study of radiation and T cells in renal cell carcinoma. Sequencing used immunoSEQ multiplex PCR; TCRdb keeps in-frame clones, though not all of them. This repertoire shows about 120,000 clones, roughly four fifths found once; its top ten account for 5% to 6.5%. Per germline, CDR1 SGHVS and CDR2 FQNEAQ. The V and J ends lost 5 bases and 6 bases respectively, with 8 bases between them. CDR3 length: 13 residues. Time point noted: blood 2 weeks post-SBRT. This sample's treatment: 15 Gy SBRT to primary tumor, nephrectomy 4 weeks later. The rearrangement uses TRBV7-8 and TRBJ1-6, with D possibly being TRBD1 (6 bases). The specimen comprised blood, sampled from a patient whose treatment included radiotherapy and nephrectomy. The sequence was collected from a man in his fifties with renal cell carcinoma. CDR3 protein: CASSLDSNSPLHF. In DNA, the CDR3 is TGTGCCAGCAGCCTGGACAGTAATTCACCCCTCCACTTT.